This T cell receptor (beta chain) was found in a study of Ad26.COV2.S vaccination and SARS-CoV-2 variants. Overall study context: COV1001, an Ad26.COV2.S trial, supplied this vaccine-arm donor.

Treatment defined: some 20 received Ad26.COV2.S at low or high dose, single or two shots; a few received placebo; per-sample allocation not given. Sample collection was performed on day 63 after the first vaccine or placebo injection. The table came from immunoSEQ multiplex PCR; TCRdb's copy has only in-frame clones and leaves some out. Of about 680,000 clones listed, roughly nine tenths are singletons. A word on this clone: This specimen includes other DNA sequences encoding the same CDR3.

CDR3 size: 14 residues. The V gene's germline CDR1 is DFQATT and CDR2 SNEGSKA (reference sequence). With 3 bases removed from V and 0 bases from J, the gap between germline ends came to 11 bases. This chain links TRBV20-1 with TRBJ1-1; D call uncertain. The receptor comes from a person between 18 and 59 years old who received the Ad26.COV2.S COVID-19 vaccine or a placebo. The sequencing here drew on peripheral blood, taken in a trial of Ad26.COV2.S vaccine versus placebo. The CDR3 here is CSASSGTLNTEAFF. The CDR3 DNA sequence: TGCAGTGCTAGTAGCGGAACCTTGAACACTGAAGCTTTCTTT.